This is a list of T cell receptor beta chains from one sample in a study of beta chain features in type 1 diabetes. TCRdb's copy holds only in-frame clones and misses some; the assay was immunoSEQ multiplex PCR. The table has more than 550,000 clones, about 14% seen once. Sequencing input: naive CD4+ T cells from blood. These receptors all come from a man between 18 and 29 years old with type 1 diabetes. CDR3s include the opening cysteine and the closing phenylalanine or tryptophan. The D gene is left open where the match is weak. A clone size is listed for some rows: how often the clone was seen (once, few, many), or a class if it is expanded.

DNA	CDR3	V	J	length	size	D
TGTGCCAGCTCGATCCCCTTATCTCCTGAAAAACTGTTTTTT	CASSIPLSPEKLFF	TRBV4-2	TRBJ1-4	14	few	NA
TGTGCCAGCAGCCAAGATCTCCCAGGGAACTATGGCTACACCTTC	CASSQDLPGNYGYTF	TRBV4-2	TRBJ1-2	15	few	NA
TGCGCCAGCAGCTACACCGGGACGGATTACGAGCAGTACTTC	CASSYTGTDYEQYF	TRBV5-1	TRBJ2-7	14	once	NA
TGTGCCTGGAGGGAAGAAGGAAACACCATATATTTT	CAWREEGNTIYF	TRBV30	TRBJ1-3	12	few	NA
TGTGCCAGCATAGGCACCTACGAGCAGTACTTC	CASIGTYEQYF	TRBV6-5	TRBJ2-7	11	NA	NA
TGTGCCAGTAGGGAACCTGGCAGCCAAGAGACCCAGTACTTC	CASREPGSQETQYF	TRBV19	TRBJ2-5	14	NA	NA
TGTGCCAGCAGTTTATCTAGGAACACTGAAGCTTTCTTT	CASSLSRNTEAFF	TRBV27	TRBJ1-1	13	NA	NA
TGTGCCAGCAACCGGGGGGGCTCCTACAATGAGCAGTTCTTC	CASNRGGSYNEQFF	TRBV2	TRBJ2-1	14	NA	TRBD2
TGTGCCAGCAGCTTAAGATCATCTAATTTGGTCGGGGAGCTGTTTTTT	CASSLRSSNLVGELFF	TRBV11-2	TRBJ2-2	16	NA	NA
TGTGCCTGGAGTACCCGGACAGTATCGACGCAGTACTTC	CAWSTRTVSTQYF	TRBV30	TRBJ2-7	13	few	NA
TGTGCCACCGAAAGATACACCGGGGAGCTGTTTTTT	CATERYTGELFF	TRBV19	TRBJ2-2	12	NA	NA
TGTGCCATCAGTGAGTCGGTACAGGGGTACGAGCAGTACTTC	CAISESVQGYEQYF	TRBV10-3	TRBJ2-7	14	few	TRBD1
TGTGCCAGCAGGCCCGGGACTGTGAACACTGAAGCTTTCTTT	CASRPGTVNTEAFF	TRBV5-6	TRBJ1-1	14	NA	NA
TGTGCCAGCTCACCCCTAGCGGGAGTTGGAGATACGCAGTATTTT	CASSPLAGVGDTQYF	TRBV18	TRBJ2-3	15	NA	TRBD2
TGCAGCGTGGGCGACAGGGTCGGAAGTAGCGATCAGCCCCAGCATTTT	CSVGDRVGSSDQPQHF	TRBV29-1	TRBJ1-5	16	few	TRBD1
TGTGCCAGCAGCCAAGCCTACTATGGCTACACCTTC	CASSQAYYGYTF	TRBV4-2	TRBJ1-2	12	few	NA
TGTGCCAGCAGAATCCGTCCAGGGCCGTCCTACGAGCAGTACTTC	CASRIRPGPSYEQYF	TRBV6-5	TRBJ2-7	15	few	NA
TGCGCCAGCAGCTTGGGGCTAGCGGGATACAATGAGCAGTTCTTC	CASSLGLAGYNEQFF	TRBV5-1	TRBJ2-1	15	NA	TRBD2
TGTGCCAGCAGCTTTTCTAGCGGGAGGCCGAGCTCCTACGAGCAGTACTTC	CASSFSSGRPSSYEQYF	TRBV7-2	TRBJ2-7	17	NA	TRBD2
TGTGCCTGGACCCAGAAAAAATCCCCGCGTGGCTACACCTTC	CAWTQKKSPRGYTF	TRBV30	TRBJ1-2	14	few	NA
TGCAGCGTTGAAGATAATAGGGGACTAGCGGGACATTTCTCCTACAATGAGCAGTTCTTC	CSVEDNRGLAGHFSYNEQFF	TRBV29-1	TRBJ2-1	20	few	TRBD2
TGTGCCTGGAGTGTGGGGGGGCCTCAAGAGACCCAGTACTTC	CAWSVGGPQETQYF	TRBV30	TRBJ2-5	14	NA	NA
TGTGCCAGCAGCCCGCTGACAGGGGTCTTTGTGATAGCCAAAAACATTCAGTACTTC	CASSPLTGVFVIAKNIQYF	TRBV7-2	TRBJ2-4	19	NA	TRBD1